Given below is one T cell receptor (beta chain) in context. Its binding antigen is unknown. The reads were generated on a NextSeq 550. The Human TCR Profiling Kit (MiLaboratory) was used to prepare UMI-labeled 5' RACE TRB cDNA libraries. cDNA synthesis used the entire amount of extracted RNA, and PCR amplification then used the entire amount of cDNA produced. Libraries were prepared in parallel with an identical number of PCR cycles. The original methods were these. MIGEC and MiXCR extracted about 50,000 +/- 10,000 unique UMI-labeled TRB cDNA molecules per library, requiring at least two reads per UMI. Each library averaged about 37,000 +/- 9,700 functional in-frame TRB CDR3 nucleotide clonotypes without stop codons. After downsampling to 5000 UMI-labeled TRB molecules per sample, diversity metrics, including normalized Shannon-Wiener and Chao1, were computed in VDJtools. For the central five CDR3 residues, VDJtools calculated physicochemical properties weighted by clonotype size, namely interaction energy, strength, volume and Kidera factor 4. TCRdb reprocessed the reads, so every CDR3 protein sequence counts as one entry and DNA is not shown. These V and J calls originate from TCRdb's pipeline instead of the authors' own analysis. The sample table holds fewer than 90,000 distinct CDR3 sequences. The ten biggest clones cover around 0.58% of the sample.

Each CD8+ T cell subset was flow-sorted in triplicate, with approximately 300,000 cells per subset placed directly into RLT lysis buffer. Naive CD8+ T cells were defined stringently as CD45RO-CCR7+CD27+CD95- to exclude memory contaminants. Standard density gradient centrifugation was used to isolate peripheral blood mononuclear cells from buffy coats. Naive CXCR3-negative and CXCR3-positive CD8+ T cells were flow-sorted on a FACSAria III. Total RNA was extracted from sorted cells with an RNeasy Mini Kit. The data were taken from a study of CXCR3-negative and CXCR3-positive naive CD8 T cells (dated by TCRdb to the late 2010s). About the full investigation: In total, 120 million to 150 million TRB reads were obtained, which works out to roughly 1.5 +/- 0.3 million reads per library. Data from under 12 donors, pooled across two independent experiments, went into the diversity and physicochemical repertoire analyses. Naive subsets from several donors and memory cells from 3 donors were included in the TRBV-TRBJ cluster analysis. Results and caveats for the whole study, not just this receptor: Comparably high repertoire diversity was found in both naive subsets, whereas much lower repertoire diversity was found in memory CD8+ T cells. Because surface CD5, which is linked to self-reactivity in mice, was comparable between the naive subsets, TCR interaction strength was also inferred from the physicochemical properties of TRB CDR3s. Freshly isolated PBMCs were used for most assays because CXCR3 expression went down partially after cryopreservation. Compared with CXCR3-negative naive cells, CXCR3-positive naive cells had TRB CDR3s with higher hydrophobicity (lower Kidera factor 4), lower energy, and higher strength and volume indices. Naive CXCR3-negative and CXCR3-positive cells from the same donor showed similar TRBV-TRBJ usage, whereas memory cells showed distinct patterns.

Measured from the cysteine to the phenylalanine, the CDR3 is 14 residues long. Only the protein sequence is given. The germline V gene supplies CDR1 MDHEN and CDR2 SYDVKM. The rearranged chain carries TRBV28 and TRBJ2-1; TCRdb designates TRBD1, a call that cannot be tested without DNA. Specimen: naive CXCR3+ CD8+ T cells from blood. The cell subset or site label corresponds to: CD45RO-CCR7+CD27+CD95- naive CD8+ T cells expressing CXCR3 (TNR3+). The origin of this receptor is a human donor in good health. Some clones in this sample may be carry-over from other donors' samples. The CDR3 protein sequence reads: CASSYWTGYNEQFF.